The 7 T cell receptor beta chains listed next were all sequenced from one sample in a study of T cell changes during pregnancy in multiple sclerosis. Only in-frame clones appear in the TCRdb table, and some are missing; sequencing was by immunoSEQ multiplex PCR. The table shows roughly 93,000 clones, with 85% to 95% occurring only once. The specimen comprised peripheral blood, sampled after pregnancy. The receptors originated from a female donor with multiple sclerosis, enrolled in a pregnancy study.

This clone was observed many times. The rearrangement uses TRBV7-3 and TRBJ2-1; 9 bases are shared with TRBD2. V lost 5 bases, J lost 8 bases, and 7 bases stayed unmatched. There are 14 residues in the CDR3. CDR1 is SGHTA, CDR2 FQGTGA, per germline. The CDR3 here is CASSRGGALDEQFF. In DNA, the CDR3 is TGTGCCAGCAGCCGCGGGGGGGCCTTGGATGAGCAGTTCTTC.

The chain employs TRBV14 and TRBJ1-2, with D unresolved. V shed 0 bases and J shed 0 bases, with 5 bases lying between them. The length of the CDR3 is 14 residues. CDR1 and CDR2 (germline): SGHDN, FVKESK. CDR3 sequence reads: CASSQDASNYGYTF. The CDR3 nucleotides read TGTGCCAGCAGCCAAGACGCGTCTAACTATGGCTACACCTTC.

The J gene is TRBJ1-1, the V gene TRBV6-5, with 7 positions matching TRBD1. The length of the CDR3 is 16 residues. Losses at the gene ends were 0 bases for V and 1 base for J; bases not matched to a gene: 5. Looked up from germline, CDR1 is MNHEY and CDR2 is SVGAGI. The CDR3 loop is CASSYSTGLENTEAFF. Written as DNA, the CDR3 is TGTGCCAGCAGTTACTCGACAGGGCTGGAGAACACTGAAGCTTTCTTT.

The chain couples TRBV6-1 to TRBJ1-6; possibly TRBD1 for D (5 bases). V was cut by 4 bases and J by 8 bases, with 21 bases left in between. The CDR3 contains 17 residues. Germline CDR1 reads MNHNS; CDR2 reads SASEGT. The CDR3 DNA sequence: TGTGCCAGCAGTGCGTCCCTCAGGGTCTATAGTGATTCACCCCTCCACTTT. Translating it yields CASSASLRVYSDSPLHF.

The chain recombines TRBV7-9 with TRBJ1-1; D gene uncertain. Germline loops: CDR1 SEHNR, CDR2 FQNEAQ (reference sequence). Trimming cost V 6 bases and J 1 base, with 6 bases left between them. The CDR3 extends over 12 amino acids. The CDR3 loop is CASRAQNTEAFF. The DNA of the CDR3 is TGTGCCAGCAGAGCCCAGAACACTGAAGCTTTCTTT.

This clone was recorded a few times. V and J are TRBV11-2 and TRBJ2-5, with 8 bases aligning to TRBD1. Losses at the gene ends were 1 base for V and 4 bases for J; bases not matched to a gene: 5. This CDR3 has 15 residues. Germline CDR1 SGHAT, CDR2 FQNNGV. The CDR3 loop is CASSLGRGRRETQYF. CDR3 coding DNA: TGTGCCAGCAGCTTAGGCAGGGGGCGACGAGAGACCCAGTACTTC.

The chain combines TRBV5-1 with TRBJ1-1, with 7 nucleotides matching TRBD1. Losses at the gene ends were 0 bases for V and 2 bases for J; bases not matched to a gene: 22. CDR3 size: 21 residues. The germline V gene has CDR1 SGHRS and CDR2 YFSETQ. The CDR3 DNA sequence: TGCGCCAGCAGCTTGGCCCTGACAGGGTCTTCGTCCCTCCGAGCTAACACTGAAGCTTTCTTT. It is translated as CASSLALTGSSSLRANTEAFF.